This note documents a single T cell receptor beta chain sequence. Its antigen specificity is not known. No qualities accompany the bases; no much larger clone lies one base away. This entry comes from a study of cytomegalovirus exposure and HLA in healthy donors (TCRdb year 2017). Broadly, across the study: An earlier analysis of about 560 of the donors reported about 280 Gb of sequence data and 90 million to 120 million unique TCR beta sequences obtained from some 170 million T cells. The T cell repertoires of several hundred subjects were profiled by immunosequencing and related to cytomegalovirus serostatus. Across some 400 genotyped donors of the cohort, an average of roughly 200,000 unique TCR beta nucleotide sequences per donor were sequenced, and roughly a sixth of those sequences were non-productive. In a later analysis, previously published TCR beta repertoires from fewer than 750 donors were re-analyzed and high-resolution HLA genotyping was added so that TCR occurrence patterns could be studied. In an earlier analysis of 550 to 700 of the donors, high-throughput TCR beta sequencing was used to judge whether each TCR beta V gene segment behaved as functional or pseudogenic. Every discovery cohort repertoire had been produced on one sequencing platform. The aim of the study was to test whether cataloging public T cell receptors could identify signatures of past pathogen exposure. Typing coverage varied by locus: about 629-630 donors for A, B, C, DRB1 and DQB1; roughly 520 for DQA1; around 570 for DPA1; roughly 450 for DPB1. A separate validation cohort of roughly 130 different subjects was used in addition to the approximately 700-subject first cohort. Of the approximately 400 genotyped donors, approximately 83% fell in the genetic ancestry cluster associated with self-reported Caucasian donors. The study combined high-throughput TCR immunosequencing, statistical association of individual TCRs with disease status, and machine learning to predict cytomegalovirus infection status. Donor age, sex, ethnicity and CMV serostatus were compiled together with the repertoire data. The later analysis used no new phenotypic data to find candidate immune exposures, relying instead on TCR beta sequences and their occurrence across donors. An early release that covered roughly 600 HLA-typed donors contained approximately 320 gigabases of sequencing data and tens of millions of unique TCR sequences. HLA typing included class I and class II loci at four-digit resolution. In a later genetic analysis, genome-wide SNP genotypes for about 65% of the roughly 670 donors were used, and that subset was treated as a discovery cohort. About 5 DR-DQ haplotypes were handled as single units for association and clustering, since linkage in the cohort was strong. What the research found in general, with its limitations: According to a later analysis, TCR association rates differed among HLA loci, with DRB1 alleles showing the most associated TCRs and HLA-C alleles showing the fewest. Most CMV-associated TCR beta chains appeared to be HLA-restricted in a later analysis, and the HLA associations seemed to be driven largely by CMV exposure. The authors suggested that the approach could potentially be extended to other disease states and immunological phenotypes. Cytomegalovirus status was reported to be diagnosed by the classifier with high specificity and sensitivity in both the original and validation cohorts. Presence/absence analyses assumed roughly uniform sequencing depth across donors, an assumption that may not hold. In vitro tests confirmed that a few of the cytomegalovirus-associated TCR beta chains recognize cytomegalovirus antigens. A later genetic analysis reported fewer N-insertions in productive TCRs among donors in an Asian-associated ancestry cluster than the roughly 700-donor mean. In the study, some 180 TCR beta chains were listed as associated with cytomegalovirus. Because HLA typing was missing for some donors at each locus, association tests included only the typed subset. An earlier analysis of approximately 500 of the donors showed that most TCR beta V segments appeared in productive rearrangements either about 87% or about 30% of the time, which broadly matched IMGT annotations. At a false discovery rate of 0.05, a later analysis linked 15,000 to 20,000 TCR beta sequences to specific HLA alleles. About 15 rarely observed V segments, including chromosome 9 orphons, were excluded from the earlier analysis of several hundred of the donors because counts were too low. Strong co-occurrence of HLA alleles, especially DR and DQ, made assigning TCR associations to individual alleles difficult. Correlated functional status among segregating V segments might be attributable to linkage disequilibrium, but an unknown experimental factor could not be ruled out. An association between a missense DCLRE1C variant and V-gene and J-gene trimming of TCR beta chains was found in a later genetic analysis and replicated in an independent cohort. A cluster of highly shared sequence variants was judged likely to be a technical artifact of the sequencing pipeline. Most TCR sequences were seen in very few donors, while some public TCRs were found in many individuals. Immune exposure information for the cohort was limited to CMV serostatus. The cohort was sequenced for TCR beta chains only, and without alpha or paired-chain data the features that could be detected were limited. Compared with equally common non-associated chains, HLA-associated TCR beta chains in a later analysis were more clonally expanded and had lower generation probabilities. In a later analysis, several top co-occurrence clusters were reported to appear linked to parvovirus B19, influenza, CMV and Epstein-Barr virus. A further reported finding was that TCR beta sequences accurately predicted the HLA-A and HLA-B alleles for most subjects in the first cohort.

The library was obtained by the immunoSEQ multiplex PCR assay. For the multiplex PCR, a mixture combining 60 forward primers for TCR Vbeta segments and 13 reverse primers for TCR Jbeta segments was used. Amplification of the CDR3 region of rearranged TCR beta genes was performed with a multiplex PCR assay on genomic DNA. On the Illumina HiSeq System, the amplified TCR beta libraries were sequenced as 87-base-pair reads. The original methods were these. A later analysis tallied around 87 million unique TCR beta chains across the 550 to 850 repertoires, and about 10 million of those chains were shared by two or more donors. To remove PCR and sequencing errors, raw reads were error-corrected and collapsed into unique sequences using a nearest-neighbor algorithm that merged closely related sequences. CDR3 sequences were aligned to IMGT reference sequences to assign V, D and J gene segments. For a sequence to be retained, a match of at least six nucleotides was required to both a V gene segment and a J gene segment. A rearrangement counted as productive if the CDR3 had no stop codons and remained in frame with V and J, and every other rearrangement counted as non-productive. CDR3 was defined by IMGT convention, running from the second conserved V-encoded cysteine to the conserved J-encoded phenylalanine. The earlier analysis of some 580 of the donors excluded any sequence lacking an unambiguous match to a single V gene segment. In an earlier analysis of approximately 590 of the donors, a V segment was called functional when productive rearrangements were above 56.7%, and segregating when the standard deviation between donors exceeded 5%. A statistical classification framework was developed to diagnose cytomegalovirus status using the catalog of TCR beta chain sequences. A later analysis assigned V and J genes by comparing TCR nucleotide sequences with IMGT/GENE-DB human TR gene sequences. In a later analysis, CDR3 sequences and most-parsimonious VDJ recombination scenarios were assigned using the TCRdist pipeline. In a later analysis, every TCR beta chain was defined by the combination of its CDR3 amino acid sequence and its V-gene family, and reads without a unique V-gene family were dropped. In a later analysis, approximately 640 highly shared, low-generation-probability nucleotide sequences were removed to address suspected cross-contamination and a sequencing artifact. For each public chain, a later analysis derived a clonal expansion index from normalized ranks of inferred template counts within each repertoire. Generation probabilities in a later analysis came from a VDJ recombination model fitted to out-of-frame rearrangements, and those results were checked against IGoR. In a later analysis, hypergeometric tests were used to score TCR-TCR, TCR-HLA and TCR-CMV co-occurrence, with a repertoire-size bias correction applied to TCR pairs. A later analysis estimated false discovery rates by permuting HLA or CMV assignments 20 times. In a later analysis, co-occurring TCRs were grouped using DBSCAN, with TCRdist sequence similarity added in when clustering inside HLA-allele-positive subsets. Co-occurrence clustering excluded repertoires with fewer than 30,000 or more than 120,000 public chains, plus five with anomalous nucleotide sharing. TCRdb provides this immuneACCESS table in a form limited to in-frame rearrangements. Some clones are lacking; in checked studies, under half of them reflect an unresolved V gene, and why the rest are absent is not known. V, J and clone size are taken as reported in that table, and D and trimming were inferred from the DNA itself. The sample table holds hundreds of thousands of clones, of which around two thirds were seen once. The biggest ten clones account for about 2.2% of the sample.

The cohort comprised some 700 healthy bone marrow donors. At the time of sampling, all cohort members were nominally healthy, though unrecorded immune exposures were likely present. The donor tested CMV seronegative and was one of the 352 seronegative cohort members. A peripheral blood sample was provided by each donor, and peripheral blood mononuclear cells were used for TCR beta sequencing. Genomic DNA extraction from the blood cell samples was performed with the Qiagen DNeasy Blood Extraction Kit. Sequenced sample: PBMCs. The origin of this receptor is a female donor in good health and CMV-seronegative.

The CDR3 amino acid sequence is: CASSILGGPQHF. In nucleotides, the sequence is TGTGCCAGTAGTATCCTGGGAGGGCCCCAGCATTTT. The rearranged chain carries TRBV19 and TRBJ1-5, with the D gene uncertain. The V end loses 3 bases and the J end loses 9 bases, and a stretch of 9 bases separates them. From its cysteine to its phenylalanine, the CDR3 spans 12 amino acids. The only DNA kept is the CDR3, 36 bases in frame from the first base. Via the germline V gene (reference sequence), CDR1 is LNHDA and CDR2 SQIVND.